These 27 T cell receptor beta chains share one sample of origin, sequenced in a study of cytomegalovirus exposure and HLA in healthy donors. Sequencing used immunoSEQ multiplex PCR; TCRdb keeps in-frame clones, though not all of them. The data show some 75,000 clones, with roughly 96% seen just once and approximately 1.3% held by the top ten. The sequencing sample was made of PBMCs. The receptors originated from a woman aged 18-29 years in good health and CMV-seronegative.

The CDR3 is CASSSNYNEQFF. The CDR3, as DNA: TGTGCCAGCAGCTCCAACTACAATGAGCAGTTCTTC. The rearrangement uses TRBV11-3 and TRBJ2-1; the D is unclear. The germline V and J ends were trimmed by 4 bases and 3 bases, with 4 bases remaining between them. This CDR3 comprises 12 residues. Germline CDR1 and CDR2: SGHNT and YENEEA.

J is TRBJ2-7 and V is TRBV28; 7 nucleotides align to TRBD2. CDR3 length equals 16 residues. Looked up from germline, CDR1 is MDHEN and CDR2 is SYDVKM. Trimming at V came to 6 bases and at J to 0 bases, leaving 11 bases not matched to a gene. The CDR3, as DNA: TGTGCCAGCAGCCTTTTCTCGGGAGGAGACTCCTACGAGCAGTACTTC. It codes for CASSLFSGGDSYEQYF.

The chain has TRBV6-5 and TRBJ2-1; TRBD1 aligns across 9 bases. CDR1 and CDR2 (germline): MNHEY, SVGAGI. This CDR3 has 15 residues. J was trimmed by 5 bases and V by 6 bases; bases with no gene match: 8. The CDR3 sequence is CASRQGQGWNNEQFF. In DNA, the CDR3 is TGTGCCAGCAGGCAGGGACAGGGATGGAACAATGAGCAGTTCTTC.

This sequence joins TRBV28 and TRBJ2-6; 7 bases agree with TRBD1. Germline CDR1 MDHEN, CDR2 SYDVKM. V shed 5 bases, J shed 4 bases, and the junction held 5 bases outside the gene matches. The length of the CDR3 is 15 residues. CDR3 in DNA: TGTGCCAGCAGTGTGACAGGGACCGGGGCCAACGTCCTGACTTTC. Translated: CASSVTGTGANVLTF.

The CDR3 DNA follows: TGTGCCAGCAGCCAGGGTCAGGAAATCTACGAGCAGTACTTC. Its protein product is CASSQGQEIYEQYF. The rearrangement links TRBV14 to TRBJ2-7; D not resolved. Germline CDR1 SGHDN, CDR2 FVKESK. V lost 3 bases and J lost 3, with 12 bases in between. This CDR3 spans 14 amino acids.

The CDR3 sequence is CASSLGSPFTYEQYF. The CDR3 DNA reads TGTGCCAGCAGCTTAGGGAGCCCTTTTACCTACGAGCAGTACTTC. The chain employs TRBV7-2 and TRBJ2-7, with unresolved D. This CDR3 contains 15 residues. The V and J ends lost 1 base and 2 bases respectively, with 12 bases between them. The germline V gene has CDR1 SGHTA and CDR2 FQGNSA. The entire variable domain, with the rest obtained from reference TRBV7-2 and TRBJ2-7, is as follows: GAGVSQSPSNKVTEKGKDVELRCDPISGHTALYWYRQSLGQGLEFLIYFQGNSAPDKSGLPSDRFSAERTGGSVSTLTIQRTQQEDSAVYLCASSLGSPFTYEQYFGPGTRLTVT.

V usage is TRBV7-9 and J usage is TRBJ1-4; D unclear. The CDR3 length is 14 residues. Germline CDR1 SEHNR, CDR2 FQNEAQ (reference sequence). With 2 bases removed from V and 3 bases from J, the gap between germline ends came to 7 bases. CDR3: CASSLSVANEKLFF. The CDR3 nucleotides are TGTGCCAGCAGCTTATCGGTGGCTAATGAAAAACTGTTTTTT.

This clone was picked up one time. V and J are TRBV28 and TRBJ2-1; 7 bases map to TRBD2. Trimming took 6 bases from V and 1 from J; bases not matched to a gene: 12. The germline V gene encodes CDR1 MDHEN and CDR2 SYDVKM. The CDR3 is made up of 17 amino acids. DNA of the CDR3: TGTGCCAGCAGCCGATCACTAGCGCCAAAGTCCTACAATGAGCAGTTCTTC. Its protein product is CASSRSLAPKSYNEQFF.

The chain carries TRBV2 and TRBJ2-4, with D possibly matching TRBD2 (6 bases). This CDR3 has 15 residues. V was trimmed by 7 bases and J by 10 bases, leaving 23 bases between them. Germline values: CDR1 SNHLY, CDR2 FYNNEI. This chain's CDR3 is CASIGRDSGAGIQYF. The CDR3 coding sequence is TGTGCCAGCATTGGACGGGACTCTGGAGCTGGTATTCAGTACTTC.

V is TRBV18 and J is TRBJ2-1; a weak D match, TRBD2 (5 bases). CDR1 is KGHSH and CDR2 is LQKENI in the germline V gene. This CDR3 spans 17 amino acids. The V end was cut by 0 bases, the J end by 0 bases, with 12 bases between. The DNA for the CDR3 is TGTGCCAGCTCACCACCTTCGGGGATACTCTCCTACAATGAGCAGTTCTTC. Its protein is CASSPPSGILSYNEQFF. The variable domain in full, completed from reference TRBV18 and TRBJ2-1, reads NAGVMQNPRHLVRRRGQEARLRCSPMKGHSHVYWYRQLPEEGLKFMVYLQKENIIDESGMPKERFSAEFPKEGPSILRIQQVVRGDSAAYFCASSPPSGILSYNEQFFGPGTRLTVL.

The genes are TRBV6-1 and TRBJ1-5; possibly TRBD1 for D (6 bases). The CDR3 spans 18 residues. CDR1 is MNHNS and CDR2 is SASEGT in the germline V gene. Trimming stripped 3 bases from V and 0 bases from J, with 18 bases between. DNA for the CDR3: TGTGCCAGCAGTGAGTTTATGGACAGTCTTTATAGCAATCAGCCCCAGCATTTT. The encoded protein is CASSEFMDSLYSNQPQHF.

This clone was seen a single time. The V gene is TRBV5-4, the J gene TRBJ2-3; 12 nucleotides line up with TRBD2. With V trimmed by 2 bases and J by 5 bases, 6 bases remained unmatched. In germline, CDR1 is SGHNT, CDR2 YYREEE (reference sequence). The length of the CDR3 is 16 residues. In DNA, the CDR3 is TGTGCCAGCAGCTTTCCGACTAGCGGGAGTGGAGATACGCAGTATTTT. Translation gives CASSFPTSGSGDTQYF.

DNA of the CDR3: TGTGCCAGCAGCTTAAATAGCGGGAGGAAAAATGAGCAGTTCTTC. It is translated as CASSLNSGRKNEQFF. V is TRBV7-9 and J is TRBJ2-1, with 10 bases that match TRBD2. Germline V lookup: CDR1 SEHNR, CDR2 FQNEAQ (reference sequence). Losses at the gene ends were 2 bases for V and 7 bases for J; bases not matched to a gene: 5. The CDR3 contains 15 residues.

This clone has just one count. The chain recombines TRBV11-2 with TRBJ2-5; 7 bases align to TRBD2. Per germline, CDR1 SGHAT and CDR2 FQNNGV. The CDR3 spans 16 residues. Germline trimming cut 1 base from V and 0 bases from J; bases unmatched to any gene: 5. The CDR3: CASSLGGGIYQETQYF. Written as DNA, the CDR3 is TGTGCCAGCAGCTTAGGGGGGGGGATCTACCAAGAGACCCAGTACTTC.

The genes are TRBV14 and TRBJ1-1; no firm D call. Looked up from germline, CDR1 is SGHDN and CDR2 is FVKESK. The V end was cut by 4 bases, the J end by 3 bases, with 9 bases between. This CDR3 contains 13 residues. The CDR3 DNA reads as TGTGCCAGCAGCCCTCAGAGGTACACTGAAGCTTTCTTT. As protein: CASSPQRYTEAFF.

The chain uses TRBV7-2 and TRBJ1-1; a possible D gene is TRBD1 (5 bases). This CDR3 comprises 14 residues. The germline gives CDR1 SGHTA, CDR2 FQGNSA. With 2 bases removed from V and 8 bases from J, the gap between germline ends came to 15 bases. CDR3 sequence reads: CASSLFFDRNEAFF. The DNA for the CDR3 is TGTGCCAGCAGCTTATTTTTCGACAGAAACGAAGCTTTCTTT.

This sequence joins TRBV9 and TRBJ1-4, with D perhaps matching TRBD1 (5 bases). The length of the CDR3 is 17 residues. The V end lost 0 bases, the J end lost 5 bases, and 17 bases lay between the germline ends. Germline lookup yields CDR1 SGDLS and CDR2 YYNGEE. CDR3: CASSVGTLGGLNEKLFF. For the CDR3, the DNA is TGTGCCAGCAGCGTAGGAACACTGGGGGGTTTGAATGAAAAACTGTTTTTT.

The chain couples TRBV30 to TRBJ1-5; D call uncertain. Trimming shortened V by 0 bases and J by 5 bases, and 11 bases separated the two germline ends. The V gene's germline CDR1 is GTSNPN and CDR2 SVGIG (reference sequence). CDR3 length: 14 residues. The DNA of the CDR3 is TGTGCCTGGAGTGTTGTATCGAGGGATCAGCCCCAGCATTTT. Amino acids: CAWSVVSRDQPQHF.

The gene calls are TRBV4-2 and TRBJ2-3, with 9 bases that match TRBD1. Germline values: CDR1 LGHNA, CDR2 YNFKEQ. The CDR3 covers 16 residues. Trimming took 3 bases from V and 2 from J; bases not matched to a gene: 6. CDR3 sequence: CASSQNRDRDTDTQYF. The CDR3 DNA reads TGTGCCAGCAGCCAGAACCGGGACAGGGACACAGATACGCAGTATTTT.

The chain combines TRBV7-9 with TRBJ2-1, with 13 bases lining up with TRBD2. This CDR3 comprises 16 residues. Germline CDR1 reads SEHNR; CDR2 reads FQNEAQ (reference sequence). V was pared by 6 bases and J by 6 bases, with 8 bases of the junction left unmatched. The CDR3 coding sequence is TGTGCCAGCAGTTGGAGGACTAGCGGGGGTATCAATGAGCAGTTCTTC. Amino acid sequence: CASSWRTSGGINEQFF.

The chain recombines TRBV18 with TRBJ2-7; TRBD1 agrees at 8 bases. Looked up from germline, CDR1 is KGHSH and CDR2 is LQKENI. This CDR3 has 15 amino acids. J lost 3 bases, V lost 6 bases, and 10 bases had no gene match. The CDR3, as DNA: TGTGCCAGCTCCCTGATGACAGGGGCTTTCTACGAGCAGTACTTC. Its translation: CASSLMTGAFYEQYF. The full variable domain, its missing parts supplied by reference TRBV18 and TRBJ2-7, is NAGVMQNPRHLVRRRGQEARLRCSPMKGHSHVYWYRQLPEEGLKFMVYLQKENIIDESGMPKERFSAEFPKEGPSILRIQQVVRGDSAAYFCASSLMTGAFYEQYFGPGTRLTVT.

The J gene is TRBJ2-7, the V gene TRBV28, with D uncertain. Germline lookup yields CDR1 MDHEN and CDR2 SYDVKM. The CDR3 runs to 12 residues. Trimming left V 2 bases short and J 1 base short, with 3 bases between. In DNA, the CDR3 is TGTGCCAGCAGTTTAGTATCCTACGAGCAGTACTTC. Amino acids: CASSLVSYEQYF.

The gene calls are TRBV7-4 and TRBJ2-1; 10 positions match TRBD2. The CDR3 consists of 16 residues. CDR1 SGHVT and CDR2 SQSDAQ come from the germline V gene. V shed 1 base and J 3 bases; nucleotides not matched to a gene: 3. The CDR3 DNA follows: TGTGCCAGCAGCTTAGTGGCTAGCGGGAGCTACAATGAGCAGTTCTTC. It yields the protein CASSLVASGSYNEQFF. The full variable domain, in which reference TRBV7-4 and TRBJ2-1 provide the parts outside the CDR3, is GAGVSQSPRYKVAKRGRDVALRCDSISGHVTLYWYRQTLGQGSEVLTYSQSDAQRDKSGRPSGRFSAERPERSVSTLKIQRTEQGDSAVYLCASSLVASGSYNEQFFGPGTRLTVL.

V is TRBV19 and J is TRBJ2-3, with D perhaps matching TRBD1 (5 bases). Germline assignment: CDR1 LNHDA and CDR2 SQIVND (reference sequence). This CDR3 contains 15 residues. Trimming stripped 1 base from V and 2 bases from J, with 10 bases between. CDR3 bases: TGTGCCAGTAGTATAGGACAGTTTTTCACAGATACGCAGTATTTT. Its protein is CASSIGQFFTDTQYF.

This chain uses TRBV29-1 with TRBJ1-5; 8 bases match TRBD1. J was trimmed by 2 bases and V by 5 bases; bases with no gene match: 2. The CDR3 runs to 13 residues. Germline V CDR1 and CDR2: SQVTM, ANQGSEA. The CDR3 DNA reads as TGCAGCGTTCAGGGGGCGCGCAATCAGCCCCAGCATTTT. It translates to CSVQGARNQPQHF.

As DNA, the CDR3 is TGTGCCAGCAGCGGCGGACTGGAAGAGACCCAGTACTTC. Its translation is CASSGGLEETQYF. V and J are TRBV5-4 and TRBJ2-5, with D possibly being TRBD2 (5 bases). Germline V gives CDR1 SGHNT, CDR2 YYREEE (reference sequence). The CDR3 is 13 amino acids. V gave up 4 bases and J gave up 3 bases, with 10 bases separating them. The full variable domain, with the rest looked up from reference TRBV5-4 and TRBJ2-5, is ETGVTQSPTHLIKTRGQQVTLRCSSQSGHNTVSWYQQALGQGPQFIFQYYREEENGRGNFPPRFSGLQFPNYSSELNVNALELDDSALYLCASSGGLEETQYFGPGTRLLVL.

The chain uses TRBV5-8 and TRBJ2-1; a possible D gene is TRBD1 (5 bases). Germline CDR1 reads SGHTS; CDR2 reads YDEGEE. This CDR3 is built from 15 residues. V lost 0 bases and J 8 bases, leaving 15 bases between the germline ends. This CDR3 is CASSLGVLRADEQFF. As DNA, the CDR3 is TGTGCCAGCAGCTTGGGTGTGCTCAGGGCAGATGAGCAGTTCTTC.